This T cell receptor beta chain was sequenced for a study of CD8 T cells in Susac syndrome. CDR3 length equals 14 residues. Germline CDR1 and CDR2: SGDLS and YYNGEE. Trimming removed 0 bases at V and 2 bases at J, with 6 bases between. Random hexamers served to reverse transcribe roughly 0.45 to 1 ug RNA. The method of amplification for TCR beta CDR3 was immunoSEQ multiplex PCR, covering 54 Vbeta and 13 Jbeta. MiXCR was run by TCRdb on the immunoSEQ multiplex PCR reads, yielding one entry per CDR3 protein. The sample yields hundreds of thousands of distinct CDR3 sequences, around nine tenths seen once.

The clonotype originates from a human donor with multiple sclerosis. Material: CD8+ T cells from PBMCs. This chain uses TRBV9 with TRBJ1-5; D may be TRBD1 (5 bases). Here the CDR3 DNA reads TGTGCCAGCAGCGTAGGGGGGGGCAATCAGCCCCAGCATTTT. This codes for CASSVGGGNQPQHF.